Presented here are 23 T cell receptor beta chains from one specimen sequenced in a study of shared clonotypes between healthy human individuals. The protocol was immunoSEQ multiplex PCR, while the TCRdb copy is restricted to in-frame clones and leaves out a portion. The table records some 1,600,000 clones, 95% to 99% of them present only once. The sample comprised naive CD4+ T cells sorted from blood. As for subset: CD45RA+ positively selected. The receptors here all came from a man aged 25 to 45 in good health.

CDR3 coding DNA: TGTGCCAGCAGCTTCGGGACAGGGGGCAACACTGAAGCTTTCTTT. Translating gives CASSFGTGGNTEAFF. The gene calls are TRBV9 and TRBJ1-1; TRBD1 aligns across 12 bases. From germline, CDR1 is SGDLS and CDR2 YYNGEE. The V and J ends lost 4 bases and 2 bases, in that order; junction bases with no gene match: 3. This CDR3 spans 15 amino acids.

The chain uses TRBV5-1 and TRBJ1-1; unclear D gene. Per the germline V gene, CDR1 is SGHRS and CDR2 is YFSETQ. The CDR3 totals 15 residues. V lost 3 bases and J lost 1, with 13 bases in between. Written as DNA, the CDR3 is TGCGCCAGCAGCTCGCGTCCCGTTTCGAACACTGAAGCTTTCTTT. This encodes CASSSRPVSNTEAFF.

J is TRBJ2-5 and V is TRBV18; D gene uncertain. The CDR3 extends over 17 amino acids. Per germline, CDR1 KGHSH and CDR2 LQKENI. V lost 2 bases and J 0 bases, leaving 16 bases between the germline ends. The CDR3 protein is CASSPIQTTRYQETQYF. The CDR3, as DNA: TGTGCCAGCTCACCAATACAGACCACAAGGTACCAAGAGACCCAGTACTTC.

The CDR3 nucleotides are TGTGCCAGCACCCCTCCCACCGGTGCCGGGGCCAACGTCCTGACTTTC. It codes for CASTPPTGAGANVLTF. The chain employs TRBV28 and TRBJ2-6; D is ambiguous. The CDR3 sequence is 16 residues long. Between the trimmed V and J ends, which lost 7 bases and 4 bases, there was a span of 17 bases. Looked up from germline, CDR1 is MDHEN and CDR2 is SYDVKM.

The V and J genes are TRBV5-1 and TRBJ1-1; D not resolved. The CDR3 has 14 amino acids. V was cut by 4 bases and J by 1 base, with 11 bases left in between. The germline V gene encodes CDR1 SGHRS and CDR2 YFSETQ. CDR3 nucleotides: TGCGCCAGCAGCGAAAACCCGAAGAACACTGAAGCTTTCTTT. As protein: CASSENPKNTEAFF. The whole variable domain, filled in from reference TRBV5-1 and TRBJ1-1, reads KAGVTQTPRYLIKTRGQQVTLSCSPISGHRSVSWYQQTPGQGLQFLFEYFSETQRNKGNFPGRFSGRQFSNSRSEMNVSTLELGDSALYLCASSENPKNTEAFFGQGTRLTVV.

This chain links TRBV5-5 with TRBJ2-7, with a weak D call TRBD2 (6 bases). The CDR3 sequence is 14 residues long. Trimming shortened V by 5 bases and J by 1 base, and 13 bases separated the two germline ends. CDR1 is SGHKS and CDR2 is YYEKEE in the germline V gene (reference sequence). The CDR3 DNA sequence: TGTGCCAGCAGACCTGGGACTCTATCCTACGAGCAGTACTTC. It specifies CASRPGTLSYEQYF.

The rearrangement joins TRBV14 to TRBJ1-2; D gene ambiguous. V was shortened by 0 bases and J by 4 bases, with 12 bases between the two germline ends. This CDR3 contains 15 residues. The V gene's germline CDR1 is SGHDN and CDR2 FVKESK. The chain's CDR3 is CASSQESGRGYGYTF. Here the CDR3 DNA reads TGTGCCAGCAGCCAAGAATCGGGGAGAGGCTATGGCTACACCTTC.

The chain employs TRBV28 and TRBJ2-1, with 7 bases identical to TRBD2. Trimming removed 2 bases from V and 7 bases from J; junction bases left unmatched: 8. There are 15 residues in the CDR3. In germline, CDR1 is MDHEN, CDR2 SYDVKM. CDR3 in amino acids: CASSLLTSVRNEQFF. In DNA form, the CDR3 reads TGTGCCAGCAGTTTACTCACTAGCGTGAGGAATGAGCAGTTCTTC. The whole variable domain, remainder taken from reference TRBV28 and TRBJ2-1, is DVKVTQSSRYLVKRTGEKVFLECVQDMDHENMFWYRQDPGLGLRLIYFSYDVKMKEKGDIPEGYSVSREKKERFSLILESASTNQTSMYLCASSLLTSVRNEQFFGPGTRLTVL.

The rearrangement links TRBV25-1 to TRBJ1-5, with 7 bases fitting TRBD1. J gave up 3 bases and V 3 bases, and 8 bases lay outside the gene matches. This CDR3 comprises 16 residues. The V gene's germline CDR1 is MGHDK and CDR2 SYGVNS. CDR3 protein: CASSDSTGNLNQPQHF. The CDR3 DNA follows: TGTGCCAGCAGTGATTCGACAGGGAATCTCAATCAGCCCCAGCATTTT.

The chain combines TRBV5-1 with TRBJ2-5; 12 positions agree with TRBD1. CDR3 size: 15 residues. Germline values: CDR1 SGHRS, CDR2 YFSETQ. V dropped 2 bases and J dropped 5; count of bases not matched to a gene: 4. This CDR3 reads CASSFSGQGAETQYF. For the CDR3, the DNA is TGCGCCAGCAGCTTCTCGGGACAGGGGGCTGAGACCCAGTACTTC.

This chain uses TRBV7-2 with TRBJ2-1; 14 nucleotides match TRBD2. Losses at the gene ends were 1 base for V and 4 bases for J; bases not matched to a gene: 6. CDR1 SGHTA and CDR2 FQGNSA come from the germline V gene. The CDR3 sequence is 18 residues long. The CDR3 loop reads CASSLVGLAGGSYNEQFF. The CDR3 region has the DNA TGTGCCAGCAGCTTAGTCGGACTAGCGGGAGGATCTTACAATGAGCAGTTCTTC.

The rearrangement links TRBV6-1 to TRBJ2-3; TRBD2 matches 8 bases. J lost 6 bases, V lost 6 bases, and 5 bases had no gene match. CDR1 and CDR2 from the germline V gene are MNHNS and SASEGT. The CDR3 is made up of 13 amino acids. CDR3 DNA sequence: TGTGCCAGCAGGGCAGCGGGAGCCGATACGCAGTATTTT. Translating gives CASRAAGADTQYF.

The J gene is TRBJ1-2, the V gene TRBV10-3; D is unclear. Looked up from germline, CDR1 is ENHRY and CDR2 is SYGVKD. V was cut by 3 bases and J by 6 bases, with 11 bases left in between. This CDR3 spans 13 amino acids. CDR3 residues: CAISERVLDGYTF. The CDR3 DNA is TGTGCCATCAGTGAAAGGGTTCTCGATGGCTACACCTTC.

The chain recombines TRBV11-2 with TRBJ2-7, with 8 nucleotides matching TRBD2. Germline CDR1 and CDR2: SGHAT and FQNNGV. CDR3 length: 15 residues. The J segment lost 1 base and the V segment lost 6 bases, leaving 8 bases of the junction unmatched. In DNA, the CDR3 is TGTGCCAGCAGGCCTGGTTTAGCGGGATCCTACGAGCAGTACTTC. It encodes CASRPGLAGSYEQYF.

This clone was seen just once. The rearrangement links TRBV9 to TRBJ1-2, with TRBD1 matching over 9 bases. The CDR3 totals 14 residues. Trimming cost V 3 bases and J 8 bases; bases outside gene matches: 8. The germline V gene encodes CDR1 SGDLS and CDR2 YYNGEE. The CDR3: CASSARGDRVGYTF. The CDR3 coding sequence is TGTGCCAGCAGCGCACGAGGGGACAGGGTGGGCTACACCTTC.

The chain combines TRBV25-1 with TRBJ1-2; D call uncertain. There are 12 residues in the CDR3. Germline CDR1 is MGHDK and CDR2 is SYGVNS. The V and J ends lost 2 bases and 2 bases respectively, with 3 bases between them. This CDR3 reads CASSEQNYGYTF. The CDR3 bases are TGTGCCAGCAGTGAACAGAACTATGGCTACACCTTC.

V and J are TRBV5-5 and TRBJ1-2, with 7 positions matching TRBD1. Looked up from germline, CDR1 is SGHKS and CDR2 is YYEKEE (reference sequence). This CDR3 comprises 14 residues. Trimming cost V 4 bases and J 4 bases; bases outside gene matches: 7. Here the CDR3 DNA reads TGTGCCAGCAGCCTATTGACAGGGTCCTATGGCTACACCTTC. It codes for CASSLLTGSYGYTF.

The CDR3 sequence is CASSYTGRLMNTEAFF. CDR3 in DNA: TGCGCCAGCAGCTATACGGGACGGCTAATGAACACTGAAGCTTTCTTT. J is TRBJ1-1 and V is TRBV5-1; D might be TRBD1 (5 bases). Trimming removed 3 bases from V and 0 bases from J, with 15 bases in between. There are 16 residues in the CDR3. Germline CDR1 SGHRS, CDR2 YFSETQ.

This chain connects TRBV19 to TRBJ1-4; D is perhaps TRBD1 (6 bases). The V end lost 5 bases, the J end lost 0 bases, and 13 bases lay between the germline ends. The CDR3 spans 16 residues. CDR1 LNHDA and CDR2 SQIVND come from the germline V gene (reference sequence). CDR3: CASSPWTASTNEKLFF. Here the CDR3 DNA reads TGTGCCAGTAGTCCCTGGACAGCCTCAACTAATGAAAAACTGTTTTTT.

The V gene is TRBV25-1, the J gene TRBJ1-1; a possible D gene is TRBD1 (5 bases). V gave up 0 bases and J gave up 7 bases, with 15 bases separating them. This CDR3 is 15 amino acids long. Germline values: CDR1 MGHDK, CDR2 SYGVNS. CDR3 nucleotides: TGTGCCAGCAGTGAATATCGGGGACGAAGCATTGAAGCTTTCTTT. The encoded protein is CASSEYRGRSIEAFF. Full variable domain (outside the CDR3, taken from reference TRBV25-1 and TRBJ1-1): EADIYQTPRYLVIGTGKKITLECSQTMGHDKMYWYQQDPGMELHLIHYSYGVNSTEKGDLSSESTVSRIRTEHFPLTLESARPSHTSQYLCASSEYRGRSIEAFFGQGTRLTVV.

The V and J genes are TRBV11-2 and TRBJ1-5; D unresolved. The CDR3 runs 17 residues. V lost 2 bases and J 0 bases, leaving 14 bases between the germline ends. The germline V gene has CDR1 SGHAT and CDR2 FQNNGV. The CDR3 region is CASSLFAGINSNQPQHF. CDR3 in DNA: TGTGCCAGCAGCTTATTTGCGGGGATCAATAGCAATCAGCCCCAGCATTTT. Variable domain in full (rest from reference TRBV11-2 and TRBJ1-5): EAGVAQSPRYKIIEKRQSVAFWCNPISGHATLYWYQQILGQGPKLLIQFQNNGVVDDSQLPKDRFSAERLKGVDSTLKIQPAKLEDSAVYLCASSLFAGINSNQPQHFGDGTRLSIL.

V is TRBV15 and J is TRBJ2-4, with D possibly called TRBD1 or TRBD2 (5 bases each). Germline V gives CDR1 LNHNV, CDR2 YYDKDF (reference sequence). This CDR3 has 13 residues. Trimming pared 3 bases from V and 15 bases from J, leaving 18 bases between. The chain's CDR3 is CATSSSRWDAGYF. The CDR3 nucleotides read TGTGCCACCAGCAGTTCCCGGTGGGACGCAGGGTACTTC.

In regard to this clone: The sample carries other DNA sequences with the same CDR3. The chain joins TRBV5-1 to TRBJ2-3; D is undetermined. Germline values: CDR1 SGHRS, CDR2 YFSETQ. Trimming left V 4 bases short and J 5 bases short, with 14 bases between. CDR3 length: 14 amino acids. CDR3 sequence reads: CASSLGLAEDTQYF. CDR3 nucleotides: TGCGCCAGCAGCCTCGGCCTGGCGGAAGATACGCAGTATTTT.